This T cell receptor (beta chain) originates from a study of neurological immune-mediated disorders. On this clonotype: Its target is not known. One end of the junction varies from germline; a read error may be responsible.

Study-wide findings and caveats: None of the CDR3 amino acid sequences found in expanded clones was shared across subjects. This suggests that the TCR-beta repertoires were private in all groups.

CDR1 and CDR2 (germline): KGHSH, LQKENI. There are 16 residues in the CDR3. One entry per CDR3 protein results from TCRdb running MiXCR on the 5' RACE reads. The sample contains some 54,000 distinct CDR3 sequences, over 8.5% of which appear only once. Time point meaning: longitudinal time-point 1 (baseline). V and J are TRBV18 and TRBJ2-2; 8 positions agree with TRBD2. The source is a male donor with HTLV-1-associated myelopathy (HAM/TSP). Specimen: PBMCs. The CDR3 DNA reads TGTGCCAGCTCACCGGACCGGGGGGGGCCGAAAGGGGAGATGTTTTTT. Its translation is CASSPDRGGPKGEMFF.